Listed below are T cell receptor beta chains from one sample, sequenced in a study of PD-1 blockade in classical Hodgkin lymphoma. Sequenced by immunoSEQ multiplex PCR; TCRdb stores in-frame clones only, minus some. The sample lists about 30,000 clones, 65% to 85% occurring once. This specimen was peripheral blood mononuclear cells (PBMCs), taken before the fourth cycle of nivolumab. The receptor source for this set is a human donor with classical Hodgkin lymphoma. Both conserved end residues are part of each CDR3. D genes are given only for firm matches. Where a row states a size, it is once, few, many or the class of an expanded clone; other rows omit it.

J: TRBJ1-6
V: TRBV5-4
D: -
size: -
DNA: TGTGCCAGCAGCTTGGACCTAGGCTATAATTCACCCCTCCACTTT
CDR3: CASSLDLGYNSPLHF

J: TRBJ1-1
V: TRBV11-2
D: -
size: -
DNA: TGTGCCAGCAGCTTAGACCCGGTCACTGAAGCTTTCTTT
CDR3: CASSLDPVTEAFF

J: TRBJ1-1
V: TRBV30
D: TRBD1
size: -
DNA: TGTGCCTTGATCGACAGGGGACACACTGAAGCTTTCTTT
CDR3: CALIDRGHTEAFF

J: TRBJ2-7
V: TRBV4-2
D: TRBD1
size: -
DNA: TGTGCCAGCAGCCGCGTGACAGGGGGAGCATCCTACGAGCAGTACTTC
CDR3: CASSRVTGGASYEQYF

J: TRBJ1-4
V: TRBV7-9
D: -
size: -
DNA: TGTGCCAGCACCTATTCGGGGCTTGCAACTAATGAAAAACTGTTTTTT
CDR3: CASTYSGLATNEKLFF

J: TRBJ1-4
V: TRBV27
D: -
size: once
DNA: TGTGCCAGCAAGCCGGGCCGAGGGTCTGAAAAACTGTTTTTT
CDR3: CASKPGRGSEKLFF

J: TRBJ2-1
V: TRBV5-1
D: TRBD2
size: -
DNA: TGCGCCAGCAGCGCGACTAGCGGGAGGGACAATGAGCAGTTCTTC
CDR3: CASSATSGRDNEQFF

J: TRBJ2-1
V: TRBV28
D: -
size: -
DNA: TGTGCCAGCATCAACCGGGACATTGGGATTCACAATGAGCAGTTCTTC
CDR3: CASINRDIGIHNEQFF

J: TRBJ2-7
V: TRBV5-8
D: TRBD1
size: -
DNA: TGTGCCAGCAGACGCGGACAGGACTCCTACGAGCAGTACTTC
CDR3: CASRRGQDSYEQYF

J: TRBJ1-2
V: TRBV19
D: TRBD1
size: -
DNA: TGTGCCAGTAGTAGACAGGGGAATGGCTACACCTTC
CDR3: CASSRQGNGYTF

J: TRBJ1-1
V: TRBV5-1
D: -
size: -
DNA: TGCGCCAGCAGCTTGGTCGAGGGGACTGAAGCTTTCTTT
CDR3: CASSLVEGTEAFF

J: TRBJ2-2
V: TRBV6-1
D: -
size: -
DNA: TGTGCCAGCAGGCTCAGGGGTAGGCGGGCCGGGGAGCTGTTTTTT
CDR3: CASRLRGRRAGELFF

J: TRBJ2-7
V: TRBV11-2
D: -
size: -
DNA: TGTGCCAGCAGCGCAACCGGGACTGGCTACGAGCAGTACTTC
CDR3: CASSATGTGYEQYF

J: TRBJ1-6
V: TRBV28
D: -
size: -
DNA: TGTGCCAGCATGAGAAGGCTTCCTAATTCACCCCTCCACTTT
CDR3: CASMRRLPNSPLHF

J: TRBJ2-7
V: TRBV19
D: -
size: -
DNA: TGTGCCAGTAGATCGGGGCCGTCCTCCTACGAGCAGTACTTC
CDR3: CASRSGPSSYEQYF

J: TRBJ2-2
V: TRBV10-3
D: -
size: -
DNA: TGTGCCATCAGTGATGAACTTCGTTCCACCGGGGAGCTGTTTTTT
CDR3: CAISDELRSTGELFF

J: TRBJ2-2
V: TRBV28
D: TRBD2
size: -
DNA: TGTGCCAGCGGCCTTGGCGGGAGCACCGGGGAGCTGTTTTTT
CDR3: CASGLGGSTGELFF

J: TRBJ1-2
V: TRBV11-3
D: -
size: once
DNA: TGTGCCAGCAGCCCATCCCAGGGATTCTATGGCTACACCTTC
CDR3: CASSPSQGFYGYTF

J: TRBJ2-5
V: TRBV6-1
D: -
size: -
DNA: TGTGCCAGCACCCTAAGTGGGCTAGAGGGAGAGACCCAGTACTTC
CDR3: CASTLSGLEGETQYF

J: TRBJ2-7
V: TRBV7-2
D: -
size: -
DNA: TGTGCCAGCAGCTCTGGACTTCTCTACGAGCAGTACTTC
CDR3: CASSSGLLYEQYF

J: TRBJ2-1
V: TRBV7-9
D: -
size: -
DNA: TGTGCCAGCAGCTTATCACAGGCCCTCAATGAGCAGTTCTTC
CDR3: CASSLSQALNEQFF

J: TRBJ2-1
V: TRBV14
D: -
size: -
DNA: TGTGCCAGCAGCCTGGCAGGGGCGGGAGAGCAGTTCTTC
CDR3: CASSLAGAGEQFF

J: TRBJ1-2
V: TRBV7-6
D: TRBD1
size: -
DNA: TGTGCCAGCAGCTTATACCGGACAGGGGATTATGGCTACACCTTC
CDR3: CASSLYRTGDYGYTF

J: TRBJ1-2
V: TRBV6-1
D: -
size: -
DNA: TGTGCCAGCAGTGTCACCAGGCTTACTAACTATGGCTACACCTTC
CDR3: CASSVTRLTNYGYTF

J: TRBJ2-4
V: TRBV27
D: -
size: -
DNA: TGTGCCAGCAGTTTATCGGGCCTAGCCAAAAACATTCAGTACTTC
CDR3: CASSLSGLAKNIQYF

J: TRBJ1-2
V: TRBV5-4
D: -
size: -
DNA: TGTGCCAGCAGCCCGGGGGGGGGAAGGGCGGCCTATGGCTACACCTTC
CDR3: CASSPGGGRAAYGYTF

J: TRBJ2-2
V: TRBV6-5
D: -
size: -
DNA: TGTGCCAGCAGTTCCACCGATACTGGGGAGCTGTTTTTT
CDR3: CASSSTDTGELFF